This T cell receptor (beta chain) was captured by sequencing in a study of radiation and T cells in renal cell carcinoma. Time point here: baseline pretreatment blood. Indicated treatment: 15 Gy SBRT to primary tumor, nephrectomy 4 weeks later. Clear cell pathology was present in this patient's renal cell carcinoma. Sequencing was performed with immunoSEQ multiplex PCR; in TCRdb, only in-frame clones are kept and a portion is missing. Of 150,000 or so clones listed, about 88% were seen once; the top ten hold 9.5% to 15%. This TCR was recovered from a woman between 45 and 60 years old with renal cell carcinoma. Material: blood, obtained from a patient whose treatment included radiotherapy and nephrectomy.

The CDR3 DNA is TGTGCCAGCAGCGTAGAGCCAGCGAACACTGAAGCTTTCTTT. Translating it yields CASSVEPANTEAFF. The gene calls are TRBV9 and TRBJ1-1; D is undetermined. V shed 0 bases and J shed 1 base, with 7 bases lying between them. The V gene's germline CDR1 is SGDLS and CDR2 YYNGEE. CDR3 length: 14 residues. Based on the CDR3 plus reference TRBV9 and TRBJ1-1, the full variable domain is DSGVTQTPKHLITATGQRVTLRCSPRSGDLSVYWYQQSLDQGLQFLIQYYNGEERAKGNILERFSAQQFPDLHSELNLSSLELGDSALYFCASSVEPANTEAFFGQGTRLTVV.